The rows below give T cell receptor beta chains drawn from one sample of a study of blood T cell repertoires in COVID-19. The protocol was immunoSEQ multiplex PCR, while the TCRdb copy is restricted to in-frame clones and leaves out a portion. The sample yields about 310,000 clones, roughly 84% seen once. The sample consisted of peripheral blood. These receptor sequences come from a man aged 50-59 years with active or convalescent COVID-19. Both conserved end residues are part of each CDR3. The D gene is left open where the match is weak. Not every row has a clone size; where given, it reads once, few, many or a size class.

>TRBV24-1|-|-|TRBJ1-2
CATSDTGRDYGYTF
TGTGCCACCAGTGATACAGGACGGGACTATGGCTACACCTTC
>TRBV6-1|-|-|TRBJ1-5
CASSEAAPGFSQPQHF
TGTGCCAGCAGTGAAGCCGCCCCGGGATTCTCTCAGCCCCAGCATTTT
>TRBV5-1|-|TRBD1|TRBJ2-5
CASSLTGGSETQYF
TGCGCCAGCAGCTTGACAGGGGGCTCGGAGACCCAGTACTTC
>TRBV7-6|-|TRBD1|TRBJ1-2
CASSLVGQGTSNYGYTF
TGTGCCAGCAGCTTAGTGGGACAGGGGACTAGTAACTATGGCTACACCTTC
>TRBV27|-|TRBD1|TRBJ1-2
CASSYRIQGARYGYTF
TGTGCCAGCAGTTATCGTATACAGGGGGCGCGATATGGCTACACCTTC
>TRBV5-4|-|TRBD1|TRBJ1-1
CASSEGQNREAFF
TGTGCCAGCAGCGAGGGACAGAACCGTGAAGCTTTCTTT
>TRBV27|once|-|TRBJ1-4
CASSPGSGFNEKLFF
TGTGCCAGCAGCCCCGGGTCGGGATTCAATGAAAAACTGTTTTTT
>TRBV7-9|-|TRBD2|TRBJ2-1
CASSKSGLAGGFHEQFF
TGTGCCAGCAGCAAATCCGGACTAGCGGGAGGGTTCCATGAGCAGTTCTTC
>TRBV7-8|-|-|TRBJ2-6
CASSLNTGANVLTF
TGTGCCAGCAGCCTAAACACCGGGGCCAACGTCCTGACTTTC
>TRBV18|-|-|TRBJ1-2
CASSPQQEPRGNYGYTF
TGTGCCAGCTCACCACAACAGGAACCGAGGGGGAACTATGGCTACACCTTC
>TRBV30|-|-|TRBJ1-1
CAWSVQPGEITEAFF
TGTGCCTGGAGTGTACAACCAGGGGAAATCACTGAAGCTTTCTTT
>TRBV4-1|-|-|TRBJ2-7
CASSQDYSAGPYEQYF
TGCGCCAGCAGCCAAGATTATTCGGCGGGGCCCTACGAGCAGTACTTC
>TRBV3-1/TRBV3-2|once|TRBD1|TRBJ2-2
CASSHRDRVTGELFF
TGTGCCAGCAGTCATCGGGACAGGGTCACCGGGGAGCTGTTTTTT
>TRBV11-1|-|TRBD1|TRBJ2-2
CASRDRDSFTGELFF
TGTGCCAGCCGGGACAGGGACTCCTTCACCGGGGAGCTGTTTTTT
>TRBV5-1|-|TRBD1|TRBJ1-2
CASSLRGTGGEDGYTF
TGCGCCAGCAGCTTGAGGGGGACAGGGGGAGAGGATGGCTACACCTTC
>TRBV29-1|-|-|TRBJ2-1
CSVVTGSYNEQFF
TGCAGCGTCGTGACAGGTTCCTACAATGAGCAGTTCTTC
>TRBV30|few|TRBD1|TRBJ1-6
CAWDTGGGGNSPLHF
TGTGCCTGGGATACAGGGGGCGGTGGGAATTCACCCCTCCACTTT
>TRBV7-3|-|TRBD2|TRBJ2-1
CASSLIAGSSYNEQFF
TGTGCCAGCAGCCTTATAGCGGGATCCTCCTACAATGAGCAGTTCTTC
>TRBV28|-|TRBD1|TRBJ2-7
CASSSGDRGYEQYF
TGTGCCAGCAGTTCCGGGGACAGGGGTTACGAGCAGTACTTC
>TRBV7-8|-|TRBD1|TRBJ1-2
CASSLSGQGGNGYTF
TGTGCCAGCAGCTTATCCGGACAGGGGGGGAATGGCTACACCTTC
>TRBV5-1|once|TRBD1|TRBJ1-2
CASSLRETGVGYGYTF
TGCGCCAGCAGCTTGAGGGAGACAGGGGTCGGCTATGGCTACACCTTC
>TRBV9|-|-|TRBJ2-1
CASSVEEGTGQQFF
TGTGCCAGCAGCGTAGAAGAGGGAACCGGTCAGCAGTTCTTC
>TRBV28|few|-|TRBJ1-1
CASSPTGNTEAFF
TGTGCCAGCAGTCCCACAGGGAACACTGAAGCTTTCTTT
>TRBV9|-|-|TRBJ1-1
CASSVGGGDEAFF
TGTGCCAGCAGCGTAGGCGGAGGGGACGAAGCTTTCTTT
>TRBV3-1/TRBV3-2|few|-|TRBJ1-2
CASSQGTGPLLISYTF
TGTGCCAGCAGCCAAGGAACAGGCCCCCTCCTTATTAGCTACACCTTC
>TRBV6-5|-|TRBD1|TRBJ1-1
CASSYSHRTGNTEAFF
TGTGCCAGCAGTTACTCACACCGGACAGGGAACACTGAAGCTTTCTTT
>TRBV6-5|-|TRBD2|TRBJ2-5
CALRGASQETQYF
TGTGCCCTGCGGGGGGCTAGCCAAGAGACCCAGTACTTC
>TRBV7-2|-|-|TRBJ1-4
CASARRSWEKLFF
TGTGCCAGCGCGAGGAGGAGTTGGGAAAAACTGTTTTTT
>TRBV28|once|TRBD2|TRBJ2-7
CASSLTPRLAGEVYEQYF
TGTGCCAGCAGTTTAACTCCCCGACTAGCGGGAGAGGTCTACGAGCAGTACTTC
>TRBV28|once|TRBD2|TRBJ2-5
CASSLSGGKAETQYF
TGTGCCAGCAGTTTAAGCGGGGGGAAGGCAGAGACCCAGTACTTC
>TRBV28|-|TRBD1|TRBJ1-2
CAIHTGTGFGYTF
TGTGCCATCCATACAGGGACAGGGTTTGGCTACACCTTC
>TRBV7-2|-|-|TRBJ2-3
CASSLAIRSGDTQYF
TGTGCCAGCAGCTTAGCGATACGTTCGGGGGATACGCAGTATTTT